One and the same sample provided the 29 T cell receptor beta chains below, sequenced in a study of response to subunit inactivated influenza vaccine. TCRdb called the RT-PCR reads again in MiXCR, with one record for every CDR3 protein. The data contain hundreds of thousands of distinct CDR3 sequences, approximately 15% of them singletons. The sequencing used PBMCs from blood, collected 14 to 15 days before vaccination. The origin of the receptors is a man aged 45-65 years who received an inactivated influenza vaccine.

This clonotype was seen a handful of times. The genes are TRBV6-1 and TRBJ1-5, with D possibly being TRBD1 (5 bases). Looked up from germline, CDR1 is MNHNS and CDR2 is SASEGT. This CDR3 contains 15 residues. The ends were cut back, 11 bases at V and 2 bases at J, with 19 bases in the middle. The CDR3 DNA sequence: TGTGCCGGGGGAAGTAGTGGGGGAGGCAATCAGCCCCAGCATTTT. Its translation is CAGGSSGGGNQPQHF.

J is TRBJ2-7 and V is TRBV5-5; 9 bases align to TRBD1. The CDR3 is 15 residues long. CDR1 and CDR2 from the germline V gene are SGHKS and YYEKEE (reference sequence). V lost 3 bases and J lost 5; bases outside the gene matches: 9. CDR3 sequence (DNA): TGTGCCAGCAGCTCCGCCGGGACAGGGTCTAACGAGCAGTACTTC. Translated, it gives CASSSAGTGSNEQYF.

As to this clonotype: The CDR3 does not end in the conserved phenylalanine or tryptophan, so this is likely a read error. The V and J genes are TRBV6-5 and TRBJ2-7; D is perhaps TRBD1 (5 bases). V was cut by 3 bases and J by 4 bases, with 10 bases left in between. CDR3 size: 13 residues. CDR1 and CDR2 (germline): MNHEY, SVGAGI. The CDR3, as DNA: TGTGCCAGCAGTTATCAGGGTGCGTACGAGCAGTACCTC. It encodes CASSYQGAYEQYL.

This chain connects TRBV5-1 to TRBJ2-5, with 10 bases matching TRBD2. The ends lost 4 bases at V and 5 bases at J; junction bases unmatched: 8. The CDR3 length is 15 residues. Germline V gene data show CDR1 as SGHRS and CDR2 as YFSETQ. CDR3 DNA: TGCGCCAGCAGCGAAGCCGGGACTAGCGCGGAGACCCAGTACTTC. Protein sequence: CASSEAGTSAETQYF. Full variable domain (remainder filled in from reference TRBV5-1 and TRBJ2-5): KAGVTQTPRYLIKTRGQQVTLSCSPISGHRSVSWYQQTPGQGLQFLFEYFSETQRNKGNFPGRFSGRQFSNSRSEMNVSTLELGDSALYLCASSEAGTSAETQYFGPGTRLLVL.

This clonotype has a handful of counts. The chain has TRBV6-1 and TRBJ2-1; TRBD2 is a possible D gene (5 bases). This CDR3 is 13 amino acids long. The germline V and J ends were trimmed by 5 bases and 12 bases, with 17 bases remaining between them. The germline V gene encodes CDR1 MNHNS and CDR2 SASEGT. The CDR3: CASSPRGLAWQFF. Here the CDR3 DNA reads TGTGCCAGCAGTCCCCGGGGTCTAGCTTGGCAGTTCTTC.

This chain connects TRBV21-1 to TRBJ1-1; the D call in the table, TRBD1, was not verified against the DNA. TRBV21-1 is described as a pseudogene. This CDR3 is built from 15 residues. The CDR3 loop is CASSMGHQSRTEAFF. In nucleotides, the CDR3 is TGTGCCAGCAGCATGGGACACCAGTCGAGGACTGAAGCTTTCTTT.

This clonotype came up many times. The rearrangement joins TRBV4-3 to TRBJ2-7; 9 bases line up with TRBD1. CDR3 length: 14 residues. The trim removed 4 bases at V and 2 bases at J, leaving 3 bases unmatched. Germline assignment: CDR1 LGHNA and CDR2 YSLEER. In DNA form, the CDR3 reads TGCGCCAGCAGCCGGGGACAGGGACCCTACGAGCAGTACTTC. It is translated as CASSRGQGPYEQYF.

V usage is TRBV6-5 and J usage is TRBJ2-5; D possibly uses TRBD1 or TRBD2 (5 bases each). With 6 bases removed from V and 5 bases from J, the gap between germline ends came to 10 bases. CDR3 length: 12 residues. The germline V gene encodes CDR1 MNHEY and CDR2 SVGAGI. The CDR3 protein is CASSRGSETQYF. The CDR3, as DNA: TGTGCCAGCAGCCGGGGCTCCGAGACCCAGTACTTC.

In this sample, this clonotype turned up a few times. The chain recombines TRBV12-3 or TRBV12-4 with TRBJ2-7; D is unresolved. Trimming shortened V by 11 bases and J by 2 bases, and 19 bases separated the two germline ends. The CDR3 extends over 14 amino acids. The CDR3 protein is CASSPFGVAYEQYF. CDR3 DNA: TGTGCCTCCTCCCCATTTGGGGTGGCCTACGAGCAGTACTTC.

About this clonotype: The junction departs from the called germline gene at one end, perhaps through a read error. The rearrangement joins TRBV4-2 to TRBJ2-1; D uncertain. Germline lookup yields CDR1 LGHNA and CDR2 YNFKEQ. The CDR3 spans 13 residues. CDR3 coding DNA: TGTGCCTGCAGCCAAGATCTAAGCAATGAGCAGTTCTTC. As protein: CACSQDLSNEQFF.

V and J are TRBV12-3 or TRBV12-4 and TRBJ2-7; D unclear. V lost 5 bases, J lost 7 bases, and 15 bases lay in between. This CDR3 is built from 13 residues. CDR3: CASSRGRSSEQYF. The CDR3 region has the DNA TGTGCCAGCAGTCGAGGCCGTTCGTCAGAGCAGTACTTC.

This clonotype turned up a few times. The CDR3 spells CASSPGGAGSEQYF. The DNA for the CDR3 is TGTGCCAGCAGTCCCGGGGGCGCTGGCTCCGAGCAGTACTTC. The chain joins TRBV6-2 or TRBV6-3 to TRBJ2-7; D is perhaps TRBD1 or TRBD2 (6 bases each). Trimming cost V 5 bases and J 6 bases, with 17 bases left between them. The CDR3 contains 14 residues. Germline CDR1 MNHEY, CDR2 SVGEGT.

This clonotype turned up a few times. V gene TRBV3-1 combines with J gene TRBJ1-5; a possible D gene is TRBD1 (6 bases). There are 14 residues in the CDR3. The germline V gene encodes CDR1 LGHDT and CDR2 YNNKEL (reference sequence). V was shortened by 4 bases and J by 10 bases, with 17 bases between the two germline ends. CDR3 bases: TGTGCCAGCAGCCCCCGAGGGGGTCCAGCTCCCCAGCATTTT. Its protein is CASSPRGGPAPQHF. Drawing the rest from reference TRBV3-1 and TRBJ1-5, the complete variable domain is DTAVSQTPKYLVTQMGNDKSIKCEQNLGHDTMYWYKQDSKKFLKIMFSYNNKELIINETVPNRFSPKSPDKAHLNLHINSLELGDSAVYFCASSPRGGPAPQHFGDGTRLSIL.

The genes are TRBV20-1 and TRBJ2-1; the match to TRBD2 covers 9 bases. The CDR3 loop spans 16 amino acids. Germline V gene sequence: CDR1 DFQATT, CDR2 SNEGSKA (reference sequence). J lost 0 bases, V lost 4 bases, and 7 bases had no gene match. The CDR3 protein is CSATRISGSSYNEQFF. CDR3 in DNA: TGCAGTGCTACCAGAATTAGCGGGAGCTCCTACAATGAGCAGTTCTTC.

In this sample, this clonotype turned up many times. The chain combines TRBV18 with TRBJ1-1, with D possibly matching TRBD1 (6 bases). This CDR3 is 14 amino acids long. Germline V gives CDR1 KGHSH, CDR2 LQKENI. V lost 1 base and J 0 bases, leaving 6 bases between the germline ends. The CDR3 is CASSPQGVNTEAFF. CDR3 sequence (DNA): TGTGCCAGCTCACCACAGGGGGTGAACACTGAAGCTTTCTTT.

The rearrangement uses TRBV6-5 and TRBJ1-3; a possible D gene is TRBD1 (5 bases). The germline V gene has CDR1 MNHEY and CDR2 SVGAGI. With 4 bases removed from V and 0 bases from J, the gap between germline ends came to 10 bases. The CDR3 runs 15 residues. CDR3 loop: CASSSGAFSGNTIYF. CDR3 in DNA: TGTGCCAGCAGTTCCGGGGCCTTCTCTGGAAACACCATATATTTT.

This clonotype was observed many times. V gene TRBV29-1 combines with J gene TRBJ1-5, with unresolved D. From germline, CDR1 is SQVTM and CDR2 ANQGSEA. Trimming stripped 4 bases from V and 2 bases from J, with 6 bases between. This CDR3 has 12 residues. In DNA, the CDR3 is TGCAGCGTTGCCGATGGCAATCAGCCCCAGCATTTT. This codes for CSVADGNQPQHF.

This clonotype was recorded a few times. The chain combines TRBV7-9 with TRBJ1-6; D not resolved. Germline assignment: CDR1 SEHNR and CDR2 FQNEAQ (reference sequence). V was shortened by 5 bases and J by 5 bases, with 10 bases between the two germline ends. The CDR3 extends over 14 amino acids. In nucleotides, the CDR3 is TGTGCCAGCAGCATCAATGACAATAATTCACCCCTCCACTTT. This encodes CASSINDNNSPLHF. The full variable domain, completed using reference TRBV7-9 and TRBJ1-6, is DTGVSQNPRHKITKRGQNVTFRCDPISEHNRLYWYRQTLGQGPEFLTYFQNEAQLEKSRLLSDRFSAERPKGSFSTLEIQRTEQGDSAMYLCASSINDNNSPLHFGNGTRLTVT.

The chain links TRBV29-1 to TRBJ2-5, with 10 positions matching TRBD2. V gave up 4 bases and J gave up 7 bases; unmatched junction bases: 9. The CDR3 has 14 residues. Germline values: CDR1 SQVTM, CDR2 ANQGSEA. CDR3 residues: CSVVIAGGHGTQYF. The DNA for the CDR3 is TGCAGCGTTGTGATAGCGGGGGGCCACGGGACCCAGTACTTC.

The chain is built from TRBV7-6 and TRBJ2-7; 8 nucleotides agree with TRBD1. The length of the CDR3 is 15 residues. Trimming cost V 5 bases and J 4 bases; bases outside gene matches: 10. The V gene's germline CDR1 is SGHVS and CDR2 FNYEAQ. CDR3 residues: CASSARTGPRYEQYF. The CDR3 DNA reads TGTGCCAGCAGCGCTCGGACAGGGCCGAGGTACGAGCAGTACTTC.

This clonotype showed up just a few times. The chain is built from TRBV20-1 and TRBJ2-4; D not resolved. The CDR3 totals 15 residues. From germline, CDR1 is DFQATT and CDR2 SNEGSKA (reference sequence). The V gene lost 0 bases and the J gene lost 0 bases, with 9 bases spanning the gap. CDR3 nucleotides: TGCAGTGCTAGAGAAACTGTTTTAGCCAAAAACATTCAGTACTTC. Its protein product is CSARETVLAKNIQYF.

This clonotype was found a few times. The chain employs TRBV7-2 and TRBJ1-2; D call uncertain. Trimming stripped 5 bases from V and 7 bases from J, with 17 bases between. The V gene's germline CDR1 is SGHTA and CDR2 FQGNSA. The CDR3 sequence is 14 residues long. CDR3 DNA sequence: TGTGCCAGCAGCCCCACCGGTCCCGGAGCTGGCTACACCTTC. It translates to CASSPTGPGAGYTF.

This clonotype was seen a few times. The rearrangement uses TRBV6-2 or TRBV6-3 and TRBJ2-1; 7 nucleotides line up with TRBD2. The CDR3 has 16 residues. Losses at the gene ends were 2 bases for V and 7 bases for J; bases not matched to a gene: 11. Germline assignment: CDR1 MNHEY and CDR2 SVGEGT. CDR3 residues: CASSYLYTGGKNEQFF. CDR3 DNA sequence: TGTGCCAGCAGTTACCTCTACACGGGGGGAAAAAATGAGCAGTTCTTC.

This clonotype was recorded a few times. The chain has TRBV7-8 and TRBJ2-5; 12 bases fit TRBD1. With 0 bases clipped from V and 5 bases from J, the junction kept 7 bases outside the gene matches. The CDR3 is made up of 17 amino acids. The germline CDR1 and CDR2 sequences are SGHVS and FQNEAQ. CDR3 DNA sequence: TGTGCCAGCAGCTTAGCGGGGACAGGGGGCCTTGGGGAGACCCAGTACTTC. This gives the protein CASSLAGTGGLGETQYF.

This clonotype has a handful of counts. This chain links TRBV2 with TRBJ2-1; D is uncertain. The length of the CDR3 is 15 residues. The germline CDR1 and CDR2 sequences are SNHLY and FYNNEI. V was clipped by 1 base and J by 6 bases, with 13 bases between them. The CDR3 region is CASSEGVISGNEQFF. The CDR3 coding sequence is TGTGCCAGCAGTGAAGGTGTCATTTCGGGCAATGAGCAGTTCTTC.

Ten or more counts support this clonotype. The J gene is TRBJ1-2, the V gene TRBV4-3; TRBD1 agrees at 9 bases. The V and J ends lost 0 bases and 6 bases, in that order; junction bases with no gene match: 14. There are 18 residues in the CDR3. Germline V lookup: CDR1 LGHNA, CDR2 YSLEER. The DNA for the CDR3 is TGCGCCAGCAGCCAAGATTATAGGACAGGGGTTGTTCTGGATGGCTACACCTTC. Its protein product is CASSQDYRTGVVLDGYTF.

V gene TRBV10-2 combines with J gene TRBJ1-4, with unresolved D. The ends were cut back, 1 base at V and 4 bases at J, with 4 bases in the middle. In germline, CDR1 is WSHSY, CDR2 SAAADI. The CDR3 extends over 13 amino acids. In DNA form, the CDR3 reads TGCGCCAGCAGTGAGTTCCTTAATGAAAAACTGTTTTTT. It codes for CASSEFLNEKLFF.

This clonotype was observed a few times. This chain joins TRBV29-1 and TRBJ2-1, with TRBD2 matching 7 bases. Trimming took 8 bases from V and 6 from J; bases not matched to a gene: 1. This CDR3 contains 10 residues. In germline, CDR1 is SQVTM, CDR2 ANQGSEA. The chain's CDR3 is CSTGGNEQFF. Written as DNA, the CDR3 is TGCAGCACGGGGGGCAATGAGCAGTTCTTC.

The rearrangement links TRBV5-5 to TRBJ2-3, with D unclear. V shed 0 bases and J shed 5 bases, with 13 bases lying between them. Germline V gene data show CDR1 as SGHKS and CDR2 as YYEKEE (reference sequence). The CDR3 runs 15 residues. The chain's CDR3 is CASSLAPTGGDTQYF. Here the CDR3 DNA reads TGTGCCAGCAGCTTGGCACCGACGGGCGGAGATACGCAGTATTTT.